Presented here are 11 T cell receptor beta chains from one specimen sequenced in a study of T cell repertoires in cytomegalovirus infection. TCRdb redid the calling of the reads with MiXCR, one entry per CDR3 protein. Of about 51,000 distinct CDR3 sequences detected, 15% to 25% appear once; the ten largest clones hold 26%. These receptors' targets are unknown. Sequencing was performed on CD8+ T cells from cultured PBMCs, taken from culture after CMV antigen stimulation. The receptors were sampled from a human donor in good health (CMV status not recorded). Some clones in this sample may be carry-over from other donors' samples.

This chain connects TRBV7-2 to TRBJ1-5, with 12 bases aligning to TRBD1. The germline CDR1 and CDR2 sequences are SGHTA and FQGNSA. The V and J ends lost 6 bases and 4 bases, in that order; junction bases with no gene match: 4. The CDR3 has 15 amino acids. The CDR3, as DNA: TGTGCCAGCAGTAGGGACAGGGGGCCAAATCAGCCCCAGCATTTT. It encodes CASSRDRGPNQPQHF. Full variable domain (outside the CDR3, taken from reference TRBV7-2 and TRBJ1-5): GAGVSQSPSNKVTEKGKDVELRCDPISGHTALYWYRQSLGQGLEFLIYFQGNSAPDKSGLPSDRFSAERTGGSVSTLTIQRTQQEDSAVYLCASSRDRGPNQPQHFGDGTRLSIL.

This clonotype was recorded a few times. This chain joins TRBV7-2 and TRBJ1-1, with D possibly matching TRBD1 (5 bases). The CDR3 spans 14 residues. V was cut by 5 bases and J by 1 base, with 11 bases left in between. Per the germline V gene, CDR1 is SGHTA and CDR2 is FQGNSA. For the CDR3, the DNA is TGTGCCAGCAGCACATCAGGGAGGAACACTGAAGCTTTCTTT. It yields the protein CASSTSGRNTEAFF. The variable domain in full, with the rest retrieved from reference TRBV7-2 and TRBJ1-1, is GAGVSQSPSNKVTEKGKDVELRCDPISGHTALYWYRQSLGQGLEFLIYFQGNSAPDKSGLPSDRFSAERTGGSVSTLTIQRTQQEDSAVYLCASSTSGRNTEAFFGQGTRLTVV.

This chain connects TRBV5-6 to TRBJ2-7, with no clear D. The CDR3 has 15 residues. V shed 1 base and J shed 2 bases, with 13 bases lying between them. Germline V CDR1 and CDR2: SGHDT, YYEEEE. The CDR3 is CASSLTMRNTYEQYF. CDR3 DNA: TGTGCCAGCAGCTTGACAATGAGGAATACCTACGAGCAGTACTTC.

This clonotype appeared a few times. The CDR3 is CANGEGEKLFF. The DNA for the CDR3 is TGTGCCAACGGGGAGGGGGAAAAACTGTTTTTT. The chain is built from TRBV12-3 or TRBV12-4 and TRBJ1-4; tentatively, D is TRBD1 (5 bases). Trimming pared 10 bases from V and 8 bases from J, leaving 11 bases between. The CDR3 runs 11 residues.

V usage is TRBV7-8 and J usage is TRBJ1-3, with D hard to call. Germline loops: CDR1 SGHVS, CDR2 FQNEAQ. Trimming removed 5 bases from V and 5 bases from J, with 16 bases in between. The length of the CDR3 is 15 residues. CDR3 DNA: TGTGCCAGCAGCCTCGGGTTTGGTCCCCGAAACACCATATATTTT. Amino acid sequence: CASSLGFGPRNTIYF.

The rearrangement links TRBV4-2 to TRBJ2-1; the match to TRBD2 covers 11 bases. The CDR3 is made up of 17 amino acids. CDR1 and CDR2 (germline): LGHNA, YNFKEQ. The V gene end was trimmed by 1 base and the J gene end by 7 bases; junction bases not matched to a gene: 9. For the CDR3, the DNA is TGTGCCAGCAGCCAAGTTACCCAGGGACTAGCGGATAATGAGCAGTTCTTC. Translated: CASSQVTQGLADNEQFF.

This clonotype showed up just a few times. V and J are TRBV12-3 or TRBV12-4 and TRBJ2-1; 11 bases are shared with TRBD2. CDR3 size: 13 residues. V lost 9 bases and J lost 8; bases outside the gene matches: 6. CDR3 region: CASIAGGPDEQFF. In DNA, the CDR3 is TGTGCCAGTATAGCGGGGGGGCCGGATGAGCAGTTCTTC.

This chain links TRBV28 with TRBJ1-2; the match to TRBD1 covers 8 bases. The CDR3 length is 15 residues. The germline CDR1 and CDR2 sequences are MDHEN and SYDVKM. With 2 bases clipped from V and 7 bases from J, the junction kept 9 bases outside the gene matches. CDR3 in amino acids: CASSLQGAGLAGYTF. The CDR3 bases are TGTGCCAGCAGTTTACAGGGGGCGGGATTGGCTGGCTACACCTTC.

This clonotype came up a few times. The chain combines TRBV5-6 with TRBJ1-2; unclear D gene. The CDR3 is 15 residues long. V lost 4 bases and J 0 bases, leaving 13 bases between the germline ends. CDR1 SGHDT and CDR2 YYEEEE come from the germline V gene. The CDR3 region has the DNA TGTGCCAGCAGCCCTATCGGGTCTTCTAACTATGGCTACACCTTC. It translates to CASSPIGSSNYGYTF.

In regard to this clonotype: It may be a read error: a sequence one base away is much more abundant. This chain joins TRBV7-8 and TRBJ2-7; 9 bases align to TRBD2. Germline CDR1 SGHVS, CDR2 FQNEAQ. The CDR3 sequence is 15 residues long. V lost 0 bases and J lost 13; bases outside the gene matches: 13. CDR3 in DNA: TGTGCCAGCAGCTTAGCGAGAATAGCGGGAGTTTTCTCATACTTC. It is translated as CASSLARIAGVFSYF.

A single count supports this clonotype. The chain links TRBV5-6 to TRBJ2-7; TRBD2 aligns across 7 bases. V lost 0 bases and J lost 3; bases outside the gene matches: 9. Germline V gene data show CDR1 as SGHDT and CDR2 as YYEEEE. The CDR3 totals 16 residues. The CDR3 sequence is CASSLVGSGTNYEQYF. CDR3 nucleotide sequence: TGTGCCAGCAGCTTGGTGGGGAGCGGGACGAACTACGAGCAGTACTTC.